This paragraph covers one T cell receptor beta chain sequence. Its antigen is as yet unknown. Trimming stripped 7 bases from V and 7 bases from J, with 13 bases between. CDR1 is ENHRY and CDR2 is SYGVKD in the germline V gene. The CDR3 spans 12 residues. 13 Jbeta primers and 60 Vbeta primers were used for the PCR. Source study methods: Later analysis identified 65 million to 80 million unique TCR beta chains, approximately 11 million shared. Sequencing was performed with immunoSEQ multiplex PCR; in TCRdb, only in-frame clones are kept and a portion is missing. The V and J calls and clone size were taken over from that table, and D and trimming were inferred from the DNA. The sample includes approximately 100,000 clones, about 80% of them seen just once. The sample comes from a study of cytomegalovirus exposure and HLA in healthy donors. Whole-study findings and limits: There were a few CMV-associated chains whose specificity for CMV antigens was confirmed in vitro. Per published reports, the classifier diagnosed cytomegalovirus status with high specificity and sensitivity.

The chain uses TRBV10-3 and TRBJ1-1; no clear D. Sequences were obtained from PBMCs. This receptor was taken from a man aged 55-75 years in good health and CMV-seropositive. The CDR3 sequence is CAIKDSGSEAFF. DNA of the CDR3: TGTGCCATCAAGGACTCGGGGAGTGAAGCTTTCTTT.